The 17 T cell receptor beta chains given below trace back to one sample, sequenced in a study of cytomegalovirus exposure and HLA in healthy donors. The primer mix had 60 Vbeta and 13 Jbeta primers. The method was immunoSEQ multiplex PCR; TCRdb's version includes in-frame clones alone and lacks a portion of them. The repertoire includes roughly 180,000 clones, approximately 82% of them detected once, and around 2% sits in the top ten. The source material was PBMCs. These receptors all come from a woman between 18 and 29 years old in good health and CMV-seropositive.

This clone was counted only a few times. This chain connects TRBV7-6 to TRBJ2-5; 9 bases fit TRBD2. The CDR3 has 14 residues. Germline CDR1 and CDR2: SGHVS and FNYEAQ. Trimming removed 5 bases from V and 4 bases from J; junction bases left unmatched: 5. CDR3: CASSGGLAIETQYF. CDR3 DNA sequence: TGTGCCAGCAGCGGGGGACTAGCCATAGAGACCCAGTACTTC.

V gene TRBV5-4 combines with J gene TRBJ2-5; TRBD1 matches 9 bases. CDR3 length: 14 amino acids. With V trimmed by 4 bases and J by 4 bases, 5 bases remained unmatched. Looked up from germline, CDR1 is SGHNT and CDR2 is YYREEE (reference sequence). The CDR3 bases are TGTGCCAGCAGCGCCGGACAGGGGCCAGAGACCCAGTACTTC. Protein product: CASSAGQGPETQYF.

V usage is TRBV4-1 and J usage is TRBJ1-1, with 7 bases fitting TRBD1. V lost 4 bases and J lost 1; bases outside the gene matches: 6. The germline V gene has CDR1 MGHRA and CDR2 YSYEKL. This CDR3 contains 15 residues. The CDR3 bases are TGCGCCAGCAGCCCAATGACAGGGAGGAACACTGAAGCTTTCTTT. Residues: CASSPMTGRNTEAFF.

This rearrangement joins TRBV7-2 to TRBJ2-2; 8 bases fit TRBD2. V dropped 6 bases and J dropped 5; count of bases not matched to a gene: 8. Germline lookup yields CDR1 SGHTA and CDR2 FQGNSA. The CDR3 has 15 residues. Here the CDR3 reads CASRTRGGVTGELFF. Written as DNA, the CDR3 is TGTGCCAGCAGGACACGGGGGGGCGTTACCGGGGAGCTGTTTTTT.

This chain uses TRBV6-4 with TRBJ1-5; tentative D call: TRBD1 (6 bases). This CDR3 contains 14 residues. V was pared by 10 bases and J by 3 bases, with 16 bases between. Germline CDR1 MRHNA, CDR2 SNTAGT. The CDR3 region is CATTGQLNNQPQHF. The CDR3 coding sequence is TGTGCCACCACAGGACAGCTAAACAATCAGCCCCAGCATTTT.

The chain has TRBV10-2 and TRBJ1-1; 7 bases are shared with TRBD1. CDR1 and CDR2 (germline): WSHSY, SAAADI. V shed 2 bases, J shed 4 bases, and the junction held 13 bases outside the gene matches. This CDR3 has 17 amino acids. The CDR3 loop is CASSETSPQGGATEAFF. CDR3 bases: TGCGCCAGCAGTGAGACCTCCCCCCAGGGGGGAGCCACTGAAGCTTTCTTT.

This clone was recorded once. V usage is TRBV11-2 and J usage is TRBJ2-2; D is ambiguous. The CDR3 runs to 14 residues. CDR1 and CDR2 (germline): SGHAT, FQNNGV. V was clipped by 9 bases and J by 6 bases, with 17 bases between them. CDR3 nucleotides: TGTGCCAGTTTAGCTCGGTTAGTCTCCGGGGAGCTGTTTTTT. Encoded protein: CASLARLVSGELFF.

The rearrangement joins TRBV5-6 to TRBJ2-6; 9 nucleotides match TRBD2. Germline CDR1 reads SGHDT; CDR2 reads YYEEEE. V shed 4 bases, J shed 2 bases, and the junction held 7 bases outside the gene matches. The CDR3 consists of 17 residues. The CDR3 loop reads CASSLPSGAPGANVLTF. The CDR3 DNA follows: TGTGCCAGCAGCCTTCCTAGCGGGGCCCCTGGGGCCAACGTCCTGACTTTC.

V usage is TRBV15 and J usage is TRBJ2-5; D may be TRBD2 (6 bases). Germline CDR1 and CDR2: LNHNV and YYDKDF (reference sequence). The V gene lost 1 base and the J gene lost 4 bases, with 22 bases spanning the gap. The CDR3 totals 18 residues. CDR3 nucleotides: TGTGCCACCAGCAGAGGGGCTGTAGTAATGGGGGAGGTAGAGACCCAGTACTTC. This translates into CATSRGAVVMGEVETQYF. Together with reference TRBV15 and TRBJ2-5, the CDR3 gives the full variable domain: DAMVIQNPRYQVTQFGKPVTLSCSQTLNHNVMYWYQQKSSQAPKLLFHYYDKDFNNEADTPDNFQSRRPNTSFCFLDIRSPGLGDTAMYLCATSRGAVVMGEVETQYFGPGTRLLVL.

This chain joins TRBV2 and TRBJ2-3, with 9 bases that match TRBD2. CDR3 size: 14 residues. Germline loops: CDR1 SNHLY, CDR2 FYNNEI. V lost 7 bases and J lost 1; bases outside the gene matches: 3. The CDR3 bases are TGTGCCAGCAATGGCGGGGGGGGCACAGATACGCAGTATTTT. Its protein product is CASNGGGGTDTQYF. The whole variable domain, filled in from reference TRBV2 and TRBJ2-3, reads EPEVTQTPSHQVTQMGQEVILRCVPISNHLYFYWYRQILGQKVEFLVSFYNNEISEKSEIFDDQFSVERPDGSNFTLKIRSTKLEDSAMYFCASNGGGGTDTQYFGPGTRLTVL.

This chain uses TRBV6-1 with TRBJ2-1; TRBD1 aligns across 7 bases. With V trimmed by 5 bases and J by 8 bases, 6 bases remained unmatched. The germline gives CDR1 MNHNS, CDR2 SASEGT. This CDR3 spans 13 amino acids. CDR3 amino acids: CASSFGTVYEQFF. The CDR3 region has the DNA TGTGCCAGCAGTTTTGGGACAGTCTATGAGCAGTTCTTC.

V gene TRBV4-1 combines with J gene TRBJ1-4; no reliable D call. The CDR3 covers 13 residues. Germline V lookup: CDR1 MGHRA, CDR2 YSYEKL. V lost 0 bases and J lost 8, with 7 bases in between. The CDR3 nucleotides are TGCGCCAGCAGCCAAGATCCAGGAGAAAAACTGTTTTTT. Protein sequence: CASSQDPGEKLFF.

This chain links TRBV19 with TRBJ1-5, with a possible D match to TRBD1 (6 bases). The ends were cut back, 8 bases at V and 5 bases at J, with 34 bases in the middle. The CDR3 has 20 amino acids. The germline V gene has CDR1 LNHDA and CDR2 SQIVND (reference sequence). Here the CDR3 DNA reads TGTGCCAGTCGGACACTTACGATACAGGGAATCTTGTTGGCGCATCAGCCCCAGCATTTT. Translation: CASRTLTIQGILLAHQPQHF.

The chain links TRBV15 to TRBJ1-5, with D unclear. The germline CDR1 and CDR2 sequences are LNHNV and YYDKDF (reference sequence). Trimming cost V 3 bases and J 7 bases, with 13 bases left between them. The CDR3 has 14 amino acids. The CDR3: CATSSQARRQPQHF. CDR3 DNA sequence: TGTGCCACCAGCAGCCAGGCCAGGAGGCAGCCCCAGCATTTT.

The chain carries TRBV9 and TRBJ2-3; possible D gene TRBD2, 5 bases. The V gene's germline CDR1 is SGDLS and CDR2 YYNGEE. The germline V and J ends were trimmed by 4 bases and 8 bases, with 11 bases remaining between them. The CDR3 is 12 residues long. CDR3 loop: CASSRGTTTQYF. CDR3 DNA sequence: TGTGCCAGCAGCCGGGGTACTACTACGCAGTATTTT.

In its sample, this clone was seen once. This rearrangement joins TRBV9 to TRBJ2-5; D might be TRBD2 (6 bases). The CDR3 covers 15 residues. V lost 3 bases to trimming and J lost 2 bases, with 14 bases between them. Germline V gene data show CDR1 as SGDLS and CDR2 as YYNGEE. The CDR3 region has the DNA TGTGCCAGCAGCGGGAGCGGGTGGGGACAAGAGACCCAGTACTTC. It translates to CASSGSGWGQETQYF.

The CDR3 region is CASAPFNYGYTF. CDR3 nucleotides: TGTGCTAGTGCCCCGTTTAACTATGGCTACACCTTC. The genes are TRBV12-5 and TRBJ1-2; D gene unclear. Germline CDR1 reads LGHNT; CDR2 reads FRNRAP. The CDR3 has 12 residues. Between the trimmed V and J ends, which lost 7 bases and 1 base, there was a span of 7 bases. Full variable domain (missing parts from reference TRBV12-5 and TRBJ1-2): DARVTQTPRHKVTEMGQEVTMRCQPILGHNTVFWYRQTMMQGLELLAYFRNRAPLDDSGMPKDRFSAEMPDATLATLKIQPSEPRDSAVYFCASAPFNYGYTFGSGTRLTVV.